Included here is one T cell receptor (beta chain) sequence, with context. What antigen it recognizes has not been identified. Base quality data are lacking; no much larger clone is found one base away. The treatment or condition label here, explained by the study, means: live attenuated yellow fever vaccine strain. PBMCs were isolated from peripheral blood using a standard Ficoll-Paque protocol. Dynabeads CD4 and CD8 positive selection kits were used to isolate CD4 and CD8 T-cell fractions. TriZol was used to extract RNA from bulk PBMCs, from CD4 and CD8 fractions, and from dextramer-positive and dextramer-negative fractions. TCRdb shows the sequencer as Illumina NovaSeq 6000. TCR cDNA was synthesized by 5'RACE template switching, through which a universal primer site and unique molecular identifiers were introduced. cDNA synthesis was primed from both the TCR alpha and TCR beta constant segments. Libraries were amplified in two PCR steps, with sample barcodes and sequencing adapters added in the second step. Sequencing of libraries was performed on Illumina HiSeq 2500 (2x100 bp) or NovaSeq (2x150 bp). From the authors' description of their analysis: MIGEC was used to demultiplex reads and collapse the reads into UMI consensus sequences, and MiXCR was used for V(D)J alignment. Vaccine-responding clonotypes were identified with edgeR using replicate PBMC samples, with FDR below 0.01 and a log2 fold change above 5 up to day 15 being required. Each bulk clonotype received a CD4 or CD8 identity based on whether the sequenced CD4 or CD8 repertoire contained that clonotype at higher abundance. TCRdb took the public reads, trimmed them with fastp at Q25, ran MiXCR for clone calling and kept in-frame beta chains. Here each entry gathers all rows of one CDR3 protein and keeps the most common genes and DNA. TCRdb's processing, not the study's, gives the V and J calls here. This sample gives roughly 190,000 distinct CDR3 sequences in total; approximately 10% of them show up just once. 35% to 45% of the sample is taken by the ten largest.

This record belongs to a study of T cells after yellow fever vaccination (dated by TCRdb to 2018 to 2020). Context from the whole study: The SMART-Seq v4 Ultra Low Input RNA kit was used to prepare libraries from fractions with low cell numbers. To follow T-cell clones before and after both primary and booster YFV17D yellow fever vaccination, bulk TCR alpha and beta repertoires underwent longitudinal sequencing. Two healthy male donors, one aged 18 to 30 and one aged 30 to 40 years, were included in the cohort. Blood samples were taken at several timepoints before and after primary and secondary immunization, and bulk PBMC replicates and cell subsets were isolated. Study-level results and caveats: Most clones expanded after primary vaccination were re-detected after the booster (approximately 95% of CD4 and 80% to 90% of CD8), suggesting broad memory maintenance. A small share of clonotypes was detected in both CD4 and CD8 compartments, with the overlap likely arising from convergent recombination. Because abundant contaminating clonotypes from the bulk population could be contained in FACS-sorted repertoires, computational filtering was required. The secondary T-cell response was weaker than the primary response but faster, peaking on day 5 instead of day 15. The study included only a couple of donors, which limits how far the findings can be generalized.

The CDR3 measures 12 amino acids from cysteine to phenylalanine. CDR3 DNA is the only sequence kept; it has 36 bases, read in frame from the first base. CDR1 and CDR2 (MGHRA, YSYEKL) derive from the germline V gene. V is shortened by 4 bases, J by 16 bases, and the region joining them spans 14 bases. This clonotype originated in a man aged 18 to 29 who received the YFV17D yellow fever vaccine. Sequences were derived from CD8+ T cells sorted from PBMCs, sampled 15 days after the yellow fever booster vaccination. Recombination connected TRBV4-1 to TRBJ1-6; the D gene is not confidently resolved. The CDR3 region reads CASSPHTGELHF. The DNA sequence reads TGCGCCAGCAGCCCACATACCGGTGAGCTCCACTTT.